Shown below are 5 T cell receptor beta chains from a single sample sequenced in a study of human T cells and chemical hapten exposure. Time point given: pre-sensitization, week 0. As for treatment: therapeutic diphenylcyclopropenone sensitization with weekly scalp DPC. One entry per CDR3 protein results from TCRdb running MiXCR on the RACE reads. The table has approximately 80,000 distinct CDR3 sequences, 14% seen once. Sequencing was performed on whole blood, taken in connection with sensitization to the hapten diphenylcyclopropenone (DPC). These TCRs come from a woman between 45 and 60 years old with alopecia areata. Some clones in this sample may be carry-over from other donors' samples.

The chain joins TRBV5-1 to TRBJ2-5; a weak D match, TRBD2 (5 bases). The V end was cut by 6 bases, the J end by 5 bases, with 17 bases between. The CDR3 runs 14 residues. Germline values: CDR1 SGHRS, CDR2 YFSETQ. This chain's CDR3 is CASTVGTGSETQYF. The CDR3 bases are TGCGCCAGCACGGTAGGCACGGGGAGTGAGACCCAGTACTTC.

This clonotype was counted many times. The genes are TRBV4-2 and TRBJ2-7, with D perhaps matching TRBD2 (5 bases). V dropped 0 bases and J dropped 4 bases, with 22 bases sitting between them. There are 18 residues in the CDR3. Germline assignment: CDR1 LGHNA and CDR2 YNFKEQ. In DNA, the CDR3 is TGTGCCAGCAGCCAAGACAGCCCAGCTAGCAGCCACTCGTACGAGCAGTACTTC. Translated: CASSQDSPASSHSYEQYF.

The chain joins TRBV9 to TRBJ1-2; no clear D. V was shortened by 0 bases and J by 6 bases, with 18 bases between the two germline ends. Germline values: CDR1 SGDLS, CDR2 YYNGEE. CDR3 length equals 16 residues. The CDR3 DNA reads TGTGCCAGCAGCGTAGCTACGCGGCAGGCTTTCGATGGCTACACCTTC. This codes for CASSVATRQAFDGYTF.

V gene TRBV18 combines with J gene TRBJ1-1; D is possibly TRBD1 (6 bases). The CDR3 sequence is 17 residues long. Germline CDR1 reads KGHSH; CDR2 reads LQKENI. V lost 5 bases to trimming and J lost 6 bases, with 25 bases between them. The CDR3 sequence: CASSTSHSTGARAEAFF. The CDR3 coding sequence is TGTGCCAGCTCAACCTCCCACTCGACGGGGGCTCGGGCTGAAGCTTTCTTT.

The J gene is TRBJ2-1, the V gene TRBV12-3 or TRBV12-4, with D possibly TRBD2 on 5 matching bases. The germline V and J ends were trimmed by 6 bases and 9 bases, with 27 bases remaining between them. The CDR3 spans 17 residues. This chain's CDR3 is CASRTNQGPGWAAEQFF. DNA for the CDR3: TGTGCCAGCAGAACGAATCAAGGACCGGGATGGGCTGCTGAGCAGTTCTTC.